In its sample, the clone carrying this T cell receptor (beta chain) was seen a few times. Its antigen is currently unknown. This entry belongs to a study of CD8 T cells in ankylosing spondylitis. The CDR3 sequence is 14 residues long. CDR1 is SQVTM and CDR2 is ANQGSEA in the germline V gene. The V segment lost 6 bases and the J segment 1 base; nucleotides outside the gene matches: 2. Quantitative 5'-RACE with molecular barcodes produced the TCR beta libraries. TCRdb reprocessed the 5' RACE reads via MiXCR and lists one record per CDR3 protein. The data contain 350,000 to 450,000 distinct CDR3 sequences, 25% to 30% of them singletons. The study's findings and limits: Within matched ankylosing spondylitis synovial fluid, disease-linked clones were reportedly significantly enriched. A TCR beta motif of several highly homologous variants appeared characteristic of ankylosing spondylitis blood.

This chain connects TRBV29-1 to TRBJ2-3; 12 bases map to TRBD2. The source material was blood, either unsorted or a sorted T cell fraction (not recorded which). This receptor was taken from a male donor with ankylosing spondylitis. CDR3 loop: CSVRTSGGTDTQYF. CDR3 coding DNA: TGCAGCGTGAGGACTAGCGGGGGCACAGATACGCAGTATTTT.